The 9 T cell receptor beta chains given below trace back to one sample, sequenced in a study of blood T cells in healthy people across ages. Together with a sample-barcoded 5' primer, a J-beta primer mix was included in a second PCR lasting roughly 6 to 12 cycles. TCRdb reanalysed the 5' RACE reads using MiXCR and keeps one entry per CDR3 protein. The sample holds under 1,100,000 distinct CDR3 sequences, 20% to 25% seen once. This sample was shared with a second study, whose subject was T cells of mothers and their children.

Material: blood. These receptors came from a girl under 10 years old in good health.

CDR3 sequence reads: CASSYSAGDLIGTNEKLFF. Here the CDR3 DNA reads TGTGCCAGCAGTTACTCGGCAGGGGACTTAATCGGAACTAATGAAAAACTGTTTTTT. The gene calls are TRBV6-5 and TRBJ1-4; perhaps TRBD1 as D (6 bases). V lost 0 bases, J lost 1 base, and 18 bases lay in between. CDR3 size: 19 residues. Germline CDR1 reads MNHEY; CDR2 reads SVGAGI.

The CDR3 nucleotides are TGCAGTGCTACGCCCGTGATGTTGGGGCCGGAATATAGCAATCAGCCCCAGCATTTT. It translates to CSATPVMLGPEYSNQPQHF. This chain joins TRBV20-1 and TRBJ1-5; weak D call: TRBD1 (5 bases). The CDR3 runs 19 residues. The germline V gene has CDR1 DFQATT and CDR2 SNEGSKA (reference sequence). V was trimmed by 4 bases and J by 0 bases, leaving 25 bases between them.

The rearrangement joins TRBV4-1 to TRBJ1-1, with 9 bases aligning to TRBD1. Trimming cost V 0 bases and J 6 bases; bases outside gene matches: 11. Germline CDR1 reads MGHRA; CDR2 reads YSYEKL. CDR3 size: 17 residues. In DNA, the CDR3 is TGCGCCAGCAGCCAAGATCCGGGGGACAGGGCCCTCGCTGAAGCTTTCTTT. It yields the protein CASSQDPGDRALAEAFF.

The chain is built from TRBV9 and TRBJ2-1; D is possibly TRBD1 (6 bases). The J call may be wrong; the DNA end is better matched by TRBJ2-7. CDR3 length: 13 residues. CDR1 and CDR2 from the germline V gene are SGDLS and YYNGEE. This chain's CDR3 is CASSVEGEREQYF. In nucleotides, the CDR3 is TGTGCCAGCAGCGTAGAGGGGGAGCGGGAGCAGTACTTC.

There are a few counts of this clonotype. The V call is TRBV2, the J call TRBJ1-1; 7 bases map to TRBD1. Trimming cost V 4 bases and J 3 bases; bases outside gene matches: 8. The CDR3 runs 15 residues. Germline V gives CDR1 SNHLY, CDR2 FYNNEI. The CDR3: CASSVWRRGHTEAFF. For the CDR3, the DNA is TGTGCCAGCAGTGTCTGGCGGAGGGGGCACACTGAAGCTTTCTTT.

This clonotype was counted between two and nine times. V usage is TRBV20-1 and J usage is TRBJ1-3; 8 bases agree with TRBD1. This CDR3 is 14 amino acids long. The V segment lost 6 bases and the J segment 4 bases; nucleotides outside the gene matches: 8. Germline CDR1 DFQATT, CDR2 SNEGSKA (reference sequence). The CDR3 loop reads CSALRTGRGNTIYF. DNA for the CDR3: TGCAGTGCCCTTCGGACAGGGCGAGGAAACACCATATATTTT.

This clonotype turned up a few times. The CDR3 protein is CASSQSGVEQFF. CDR3 nucleotides: TGTGCCAGCAGCCAGTCCGGCGTTGAGCAGTTCTTC. The chain carries TRBV3-1 and TRBJ2-1; D gene unclear. The V gene's germline CDR1 is LGHDT and CDR2 YNNKEL (reference sequence). The CDR3 has 12 residues. Trimming shortened V by 3 bases and J by 9 bases, and 9 bases separated the two germline ends.

A few counts support this clonotype. The chain has TRBV28 and TRBJ2-7, with D perhaps being TRBD1 or TRBD2 (5 bases each). This CDR3 has 16 residues. V was trimmed by 3 bases and J by 1 base, leaving 16 bases between them. Germline V gene sequence: CDR1 MDHEN, CDR2 SYDVKM. Here the CDR3 DNA reads TGTGCCAGCAGTTTTTTCTTCGGGACGGATTCCTACGAGCAGTACTTC. As protein: CASSFFFGTDSYEQYF.

The chain carries TRBV4-2 and TRBJ1-6; 7 positions agree with TRBD1. Germline V gene sequence: CDR1 LGHNA, CDR2 YNFKEQ. V dropped 3 bases and J dropped 9; count of bases not matched to a gene: 14. This CDR3 is 17 amino acids long. In DNA, the CDR3 is TGTGCCAGCAGCCAGGAGACAGGGCGTCGACGGATTTCACCCCTCCACTTT. Protein sequence: CASSQETGRRRISPLHF.